This T cell receptor beta chain was sequenced during a study of control samples from healthy donors and cancer patients. Germline assignment: CDR1 SGHTS and CDR2 YDEGEE. After removal of 4 bases from V and 0 bases from J, the junction contained 3 bases not matched to a gene. The CDR3 consists of 16 residues. Profiling relied on immunoSEQ multiplex PCR, and the TCRdb table lists in-frame clones only, not all of them. This repertoire shows about 80,000 clones, approximately 82% found once; its top ten account for 11%. The V and J genes are TRBV5-8 and TRBJ2-5; 13 bases align to TRBD2. Source material: PBMCs. This clonotype was obtained from a man between 60 and 75 years old with head and neck cancer. The CDR3, as DNA: TGTGCCAGCAGCAGGGGACTAGCGGGGTACCAAGAGACCCAGTACTTC. Its protein is CASSRGLAGYQETQYF.